The 26 T cell receptor beta chains reported below all come from one sample, sequenced in a study of blood T cell repertoires in COVID-19. Sequencing used immunoSEQ multiplex PCR; TCRdb keeps in-frame clones, though not all of them. The table has fewer than 700,000 clones, about 89% seen once. The sequenced material came from peripheral blood. Receptor source: a woman between 50 and 59 years old with COVID-19, enrolled during active disease.

The V call is TRBV5-4, the J call TRBJ1-2; 8 positions agree with TRBD1. The germline gives CDR1 SGHNT, CDR2 YYREEE (reference sequence). The CDR3 is 17 residues long. V shed 4 bases and J 4 bases; nucleotides not matched to a gene: 15. DNA for the CDR3: TGTGCCAGCAGCCGGGGGTCGAGGACAGGGTCTCTCTATGGCTACACCTTC. Its protein product is CASSRGSRTGSLYGYTF. Full variable domain (missing parts from reference TRBV5-4 and TRBJ1-2): ETGVTQSPTHLIKTRGQQVTLRCSSQSGHNTVSWYQQALGQGPQFIFQYYREEENGRGNFPPRFSGLQFPNYSSELNVNALELDDSALYLCASSRGSRTGSLYGYTFGSGTRLTVV.

The chain joins TRBV4-1 to TRBJ1-6; 9 bases are a match to TRBD1. Germline assignment: CDR1 MGHRA and CDR2 YSYEKL. The J segment lost 5 bases and the V segment lost 4 bases, leaving 9 bases of the junction unmatched. The CDR3 has 17 residues. Here the CDR3 DNA reads TGCGCCAGCAGCCTAGGGACAGGGACCTCGAATAATTCACCCCTCCACTTT. This translates into CASSLGTGTSNNSPLHF.

This chain links TRBV10-3 with TRBJ2-3; TRBD1 agrees at 8 bases. Germline-derived CDR1 and CDR2 are ENHRY and SYGVKD. The CDR3 spans 14 residues. V was clipped by 7 bases and J by 3 bases; unmatched bases: 6. Written as DNA, the CDR3 is TGTGCCATCACTCCGGGACAGGAAACAGATACGCAGTATTTT. Translated: CAITPGQETDTQYF.

The rearrangement links TRBV2 to TRBJ1-1, with a weak D call TRBD1 (5 bases). The V end was cut by 2 bases, the J end by 6 bases, with 13 bases between. CDR1 is SNHLY and CDR2 is FYNNEI in the germline V gene. The CDR3 runs 14 residues. The CDR3 loop reads CASSEIESGAEAFF. CDR3 DNA: TGTGCCAGCAGTGAAATAGAATCGGGGGCTGAAGCTTTCTTT.

This rearrangement joins TRBV11-2 to TRBJ2-2, with 9 bases that match TRBD1. Germline V gene data show CDR1 as SGHAT and CDR2 as FQNNGV. J lost 4 bases, V lost 5 bases, and 8 bases had no gene match. This CDR3 has 16 amino acids. In DNA form, the CDR3 reads TGTGCCAGCAGCCCCAGACAGGGGGTTAGCACCGGGGAGCTGTTTTTT. This translates into CASSPRQGVSTGELFF.

V usage is TRBV5-1 and J usage is TRBJ2-4; D is perhaps TRBD2 (7 bases). Germline V gene sequence: CDR1 SGHRS, CDR2 YFSETQ. V gave up 7 bases and J gave up 6 bases, with 20 bases separating them. This CDR3 contains 15 residues. CDR3 nucleotide sequence: TGCGCCAGCCAGGACCTTAGGGGGGGCGTAAACATTCAGTACTTC. Amino acid sequence: CASQDLRGGVNIQYF.

J is TRBJ2-7 and V is TRBV16; D is possibly TRBD2 (5 bases). Trimming cost V 0 bases and J 2 bases, with 11 bases left between them. Germline assignment: CDR1 KGHSY and CDR2 FQNENV. The CDR3 has 15 amino acids. The CDR3 here is CASSQSPPSPYEQYF. The CDR3 bases are TGTGCCAGCAGCCAATCTCCCCCTAGCCCCTACGAGCAGTACTTC.

The chain links TRBV7-8 to TRBJ1-2, with 8 bases matching TRBD1. The V gene's germline CDR1 is SGHVS and CDR2 FQNEAQ. V gave up 5 bases and J gave up 2 bases; unmatched junction bases: 7. This CDR3 is built from 15 residues. DNA of the CDR3: TGTGCCAGCAGCCCCTCGAGGACAGGGAACTATGGCTACACCTTC. Protein: CASSPSRTGNYGYTF. Using reference TRBV7-8 and TRBJ1-2 for the parts outside the CDR3, the full variable domain is GAGVSQSPRYKVAKRGQDVALRCDPISGHVSLFWYQQALGQGPEFLTYFQNEAQLDKSGLPSDRFFAERPEGSVSTLKIQRTQQEDSAVYLCASSPSRTGNYGYTFGSGTRLTVV.

V gene TRBV2 combines with J gene TRBJ1-2; 7 bases line up with TRBD1. This CDR3 comprises 14 residues. CDR1 SNHLY and CDR2 FYNNEI come from the germline V gene. Trimming removed 6 bases from V and 0 bases from J; junction bases left unmatched: 4. CDR3 sequence (DNA): TGTGCCAGCAGCCGGGACAGACCTAACTATGGCTACACCTTC. It translates to CASSRDRPNYGYTF.

This sequence joins TRBV6-5 and TRBJ1-1, with TRBD1 matching 7 bases. Germline V gene lookup returns CDR1 MNHEY and CDR2 SVGAGI. Trimming took 7 bases from V and 5 from J; bases not matched to a gene: 7. The CDR3 has 13 residues. CDR3 residues: CASTKTGWTEAFF. CDR3 coding DNA: TGTGCCAGCACTAAGACAGGGTGGACTGAAGCTTTCTTT.

V is TRBV3-1 (or the pseudogene TRBV3-2) and J is TRBJ1-1, with D unresolved. The CDR3 runs to 12 residues. V was trimmed by 3 bases and J by 8 bases, leaving 10 bases between them. Germline V CDR1 and CDR2: LGHDT, YNNKEL (reference sequence). Here the CDR3 reads CASSQAGREAFF. The CDR3 DNA is TGTGCCAGCAGCCAGGCAGGAAGAGAAGCTTTCTTT.

V gene TRBV6-1 combines with J gene TRBJ2-5; D is undetermined. This CDR3 region has 14 residues. The germline gives CDR1 MNHNS, CDR2 SASEGT. Trimming cost V 1 base and J 1 base, with 7 bases left between them. The chain's CDR3 is CASSEGASQETQYF. The DNA for the CDR3 is TGTGCCAGCAGTGAAGGGGCATCCCAAGAGACCCAGTACTTC.

CDR3 nucleotide sequence: TGCGCCAGCAGCCAAGAGGCAGCGGGGGGCACAGATACGCAGTATTTT. Protein product: CASSQEAAGGTDTQYF. V gene TRBV4-1 combines with J gene TRBJ2-3; 8 bases fit TRBD2. Germline V gene lookup returns CDR1 MGHRA and CDR2 YSYEKL. J lost 1 base, V lost 0 bases, and 3 bases had no gene match. There are 16 residues in the CDR3.

The CDR3 DNA reads TGTGCCAGCAGCCAAGATTGGGGGGTCGCTGGAAACACCATATATTTT. Translated: CASSQDWGVAGNTIYF. This chain connects TRBV3-1 (or the pseudogene TRBV3-2) to TRBJ1-3; tentative D call: TRBD1 (5 bases). In germline, CDR1 is LGHDT, CDR2 YNNKEL (reference sequence). The CDR3 has 16 amino acids. Trimming stripped 0 bases from V and 2 bases from J, with 11 bases between.

The gene calls are TRBV30 and TRBJ1-1; unclear D gene. V was pared by 2 bases and J by 3 bases, with 7 bases between. CDR1 GTSNPN and CDR2 SVGIG come from the germline V gene (reference sequence). There are 12 residues in the CDR3. CDR3: CAWSLPDTEAFF. The CDR3 nucleotides are TGTGCCTGGAGTCTCCCGGACACTGAAGCTTTCTTT.

The CDR3 bases are TGCGCCAGCAGCTTGGAGGGGGTGGGGACAGGGCCAAAGGAGCAGTACTTC. Its translation is CASSLEGVGTGPKEQYF. The genes are TRBV5-1 and TRBJ2-7, with 9 bases lining up with TRBD1. Trimming cost V 0 bases and J 7 bases; bases outside gene matches: 14. The germline V gene has CDR1 SGHRS and CDR2 YFSETQ. This CDR3 spans 17 amino acids.

The V call is TRBV7-2, the J call TRBJ1-1; D is uncertain. The ends were cut back, 3 bases at V and 3 bases at J, with 8 bases in the middle. The CDR3 is made up of 13 amino acids. Germline V lookup: CDR1 SGHTA, CDR2 FQGNSA. For the CDR3, the DNA is TGTGCCAGCAGCTTCCCGGAGGACACTGAAGCTTTCTTT. Its protein is CASSFPEDTEAFF.

The chain recombines TRBV6-5 with TRBJ2-2; D gene ambiguous. The V gene lost 8 bases and the J gene lost 4 bases, with 11 bases spanning the gap. The CDR3 length is 13 residues. Germline V lookup: CDR1 MNHEY, CDR2 SVGAGI. The CDR3 nucleotides are TGTGCCAGCCGAATCCCAGGCACCGGGGAGCTGTTTTTT. The encoded protein is CASRIPGTGELFF.

V gene TRBV25-1 combines with J gene TRBJ1-1; possibly TRBD1 for D (6 bases). Trimming stripped 2 bases from V and 12 bases from J, with 16 bases between. From germline, CDR1 is MGHDK and CDR2 SYGVNS. The CDR3 spans 13 residues. The CDR3 sequence: CASSERGAGAPFF. The CDR3, as DNA: TGTGCCAGCAGTGAAAGGGGGGCGGGGGCGCCTTTCTTT.

The chain couples TRBV11-2 to TRBJ2-1; TRBD2 matches 9 bases. The CDR3 is 14 amino acids. V lost 2 bases, J lost 6 bases, and 2 bases stayed unmatched. Germline CDR1 SGHAT, CDR2 FQNNGV. The CDR3 region is CASSLLAGFNEQFF. The CDR3 bases are TGTGCCAGCAGCTTACTAGCGGGGTTCAATGAGCAGTTCTTC.

This clone was counted between two and nine times. This chain uses TRBV6-1 with TRBJ1-5, with D unresolved. V was trimmed by 3 bases and J by 0 bases, leaving 9 bases between them. The germline CDR1 and CDR2 sequences are MNHNS and SASEGT. The CDR3 extends over 15 amino acids. CDR3 DNA: TGTGCCAGCAGTGATCCGGGGATTAGCAATCAGCCCCAGCATTTT. Its protein product is CASSDPGISNQPQHF.

This chain connects TRBV18 to TRBJ2-2; 7 nucleotides line up with TRBD2. Germline V CDR1 and CDR2: KGHSH, LQKENI. The CDR3 loop spans 17 amino acids. Losses at the gene ends were 2 bases for V and 0 bases for J; bases not matched to a gene: 6. The chain's CDR3 is CASSPEQGGPNTGELFF. The CDR3, as DNA: TGTGCCAGCTCACCAGAGCAGGGAGGGCCGAACACCGGGGAGCTGTTTTTT.

The V gene is TRBV14, the J gene TRBJ2-7; TRBD1 matches at 7 bases. Germline values: CDR1 SGHDN, CDR2 FVKESK. This CDR3 has 13 amino acids. The V and J ends lost 1 base and 7 bases, in that order; junction bases with no gene match: 4. This CDR3 reads CASSQGTGEEQYF. DNA for the CDR3: TGTGCCAGCAGCCAAGGGACAGGAGAAGAGCAGTACTTC.

Here the CDR3 DNA reads TGTGCCAGCAGTCTCCGACAGGGCGATAATTCACCCCTCCACTTT. Translated, it gives CASSLRQGDNSPLHF. The V gene is TRBV6-5, the J gene TRBJ1-6; 7 bases match TRBD1. V shed 5 bases, J shed 5 bases, and the junction held 6 bases outside the gene matches. CDR3 length: 15 amino acids. Germline V gene data show CDR1 as MNHEY and CDR2 as SVGAGI.

The V and J genes are TRBV6-1 and TRBJ2-7, with unresolved D. The length of the CDR3 is 13 residues. Germline CDR1 reads MNHNS; CDR2 reads SASEGT. Trimming left V 5 bases short and J 2 bases short, with 10 bases between. CDR3: CASSYGLAYEQYF. The CDR3 nucleotides are TGTGCCAGCAGTTATGGCCTAGCCTACGAGCAGTACTTC.

CDR3 DNA sequence: TGTGCCACCAGCAGAGACACGGGTGCAGATACGCAGTATTTT. It encodes CATSRDTGADTQYF. The chain employs TRBV15 and TRBJ2-3; D remains unclear. V lost 0 bases and J lost 4, with 8 bases in between. Germline V gene lookup returns CDR1 LNHNV and CDR2 YYDKDF (reference sequence). CDR3 size: 14 residues.